A selection of T cell receptor beta chains follows, all from one sample in a study of blood T cell repertoires in COVID-19. Assay used: immunoSEQ multiplex PCR; TCRdb lists only in-frame clones, some missing. The data show about 370,000 clones, approximately 91% seen once. The sample comprised PBMCs or T cells enriched from blood (not recorded which). The receptors were gathered from a woman aged 35 to 49 who had been exposed to COVID-19. The CDR3 runs from the conserved cysteine through the conserved F or W. Fields, in order: D gene, V gene, clone size, CDR3 length, J gene, CDR3 DNA, CDR3 protein. D genes are given only for firm matches. Only part of the rows carry a size: once, few, many, or a class if the clone is expanded.

NA	TRBV5-5	NA	15	TRBJ2-6	TGTGCCAGCAGCAGAGAAAACGGTGGGGCCAACGTCCTGACTTTC	CASSRENGGANVLTF
NA	TRBV10-2	NA	14	TRBJ2-1	TGCGCCAGCAGGGCCCAGGGATCCGGCAATGAGCAGTTCTTC	CASRAQGSGNEQFF
NA	TRBV2	NA	15	TRBJ1-1	TGTGCCAGCAGTCCCGAGAGGCTCCTGAACACTGAAGCTTTCTTT	CASSPERLLNTEAFF
TRBD1	TRBV2	NA	15	TRBJ1-5	TGTGCCAGCAGAAGACAGGGTGACAGCAATCAGCCCCAGCATTTT	CASRRQGDSNQPQHF
NA	TRBV6-5	NA	13	TRBJ2-5	TGTGCCAGCAGTTATGCGGGGCAAGAGACCCAGTACTTC	CASSYAGQETQYF
NA	TRBV6-5	NA	15	TRBJ1-4	TGTGCCAGCAGTTACTCTTTGGACTCTCGGAGTAAACTGTTTTTT	CASSYSLDSRSKLFF
NA	TRBV15	once	17	TRBJ1-2	TGTGCCACCAGCAGATCGATTTATAGGGGACTTTCACCCGGCTACACCTTC	CATSRSIYRGLSPGYTF
NA	TRBV7-6	once	15	TRBJ1-3	TGTGCCAGCAGCTTAGTGGGGGCCGGTGGAAACACCATATATTTT	CASSLVGAGGNTIYF
TRBD1	TRBV5-1	once	16	TRBJ2-2	TGCGCCAGCAGCCCTGGGACAGGGGGCCTCACCGGGGAGCTGTTTTTT	CASSPGTGGLTGELFF
TRBD1	TRBV19	once	15	TRBJ1-5	TGTGCCAGTAGTACCGACAGGGTTGGAGTTCAGCCCCAGCATTTT	CASSTDRVGVQPQHF
TRBD2	TRBV3-1/TRBV3-2	NA	16	TRBJ2-5	TGTGCCAGCAGCCAAGATGGGCGGGGGGCCGCAGGGACCCAGTACTTC	CASSQDGRGAAGTQYF
TRBD1	TRBV7-9	NA	17	TRBJ2-2	TGTGCCAGCAGCTCGGGACAGGGGGTTAAATACACCGGGGAGCTGTTTTTT	CASSSGQGVKYTGELFF
NA	TRBV21-1	few	16	TRBJ1-2	TGTGCCAGCAGCAAAGCTATGACAGGGAAGAGCTATGGCTACACCTTC	CASSKAMTGKSYGYTF
NA	TRBV12-3/TRBV12-4	NA	12	TRBJ1-2	TGTGCCAGCAGTCGCCGGGACTATGGCTACACCTTC	CASSRRDYGYTF
NA	TRBV7-9	few	12	TRBJ2-1	TGTGCCAGCACCCCGGTAGTTAATGAGCAGTTCTTC	CASTPVVNEQFF
NA	TRBV9	once	15	TRBJ2-3	TGTGCCAGCAGCGTAGGGGTTAGCGGAAGGGTTACGCAGTATTTT	CASSVGVSGRVTQYF
NA	TRBV18	NA	15	TRBJ2-2	TGTGCCAGCTCACCGAGGGTCAGTCGGACCGGGGAGCTGTTTTTT	CASSPRVSRTGELFF
TRBD1	TRBV2	once	14	TRBJ1-2	TGTGCCAGCAGAATCAGGGGGTCACACTATGGCTACACCTTC	CASRIRGSHYGYTF
NA	TRBV20-1	NA	11	TRBJ1-3	TGCAGTGCTAGTCTGGGAAACACCATATATTTT	CSASLGNTIYF
NA	TRBV27	NA	11	TRBJ2-7	TGTGCCAGCAGCCAGGGGGGCGAGCAGTACTTC	CASSQGGEQYF
NA	TRBV24-1	NA	13	TRBJ1-6	TGTGCCACCCGTGAAGGGGCTTGGTCACCCCTCCACTTT	CATREGAWSPLHF
TRBD1	TRBV3-1/TRBV3-2	NA	15	TRBJ1-1	TGTGCCAGCAGCCACTTGGACAGGTTGAACACTGAAGCTTTCTTT	CASSHLDRLNTEAFF